This T cell receptor beta chain is from a study of T cells after posttransplantation cyclophosphamide. Comment on this clone: Its cognate antigen is unknown.

Study-wide findings and caveats: Tissue-infiltrating T cells from skin or gut overlapped little with blood T cells.

TCRdb's copy holds only in-frame clones and misses some; the assay was immunoSEQ multiplex PCR. The table records about 5,400 clones without singletons, the ten largest covering roughly 25%. Cyclophosphamide on days +3 and +4 followed busulfan-fludarabine conditioning and a marrow graft. This CDR3 contains 18 residues. Germline-derived CDR1 and CDR2 are SGHAT and FQNNGV. Trimming pared 1 base from V and 0 bases from J, leaving 13 bases between. Sequencing used PBMCs, obtained 377 days after allogeneic stem cell transplant with posttransplant cyclophosphamide. This chain uses TRBV11-2 with TRBJ2-6; no clear D gene. The TCR originated in a male patient aged 55 to 70 who received an allogeneic stem cell transplant from a related donor, was CMV-positive, and had acute GVHD only. A share of the T cells may be of graft donor origin. This chain's CDR3 is CASSLGSGWYSGANVLTF. As DNA, the CDR3 is TGTGCCAGCAGCTTAGGATCCGGGTGGTACTCTGGGGCCAACGTCCTGACTTTC.